What follows are 17 T cell receptor beta chains derived from one specimen sequenced in a study of a mutant IDH1 vaccine in newly diagnosed glioma. Documented time point: baseline, week 1 (first vaccination visit). The treatment: pre-vaccination baseline after standard-of-care therapy. The assay was immunoSEQ multiplex PCR, and TCRdb's table has in-frame clones only and misses some. This sample carries 50,000 to 65,000 clones, 80% to 90% of them seen once, and the ten largest clones take about a fifth. The material sequenced was PBMCs, taken from a glioma patient treated with radiotherapy, temozolomide or both. Receptor source: a man younger than 35 with glioma.

The chain is built from TRBV5-4 and TRBJ1-1; TRBD1 might be the D (5 bases). Per the germline V gene, CDR1 is SGHNT and CDR2 is YYREEE (reference sequence). CDR3 length equals 15 residues. Trimming pared 2 bases from V and 0 bases from J, leaving 11 bases between. The CDR3 DNA sequence: TGTGCCAGCAGCTTTGGTGGGACCGTGAACACTGAAGCTTTCTTT. This codes for CASSFGGTVNTEAFF. The variable domain in full, with the rest retrieved from reference TRBV5-4 and TRBJ1-1, is ETGVTQSPTHLIKTRGQQVTLRCSSQSGHNTVSWYQQALGQGPQFIFQYYREEENGRGNFPPRFSGLQFPNYSSELNVNALELDDSALYLCASSFGGTVNTEAFFGQGTRLTVV.

This chain uses TRBV7-2 with TRBJ1-2, with D perhaps matching TRBD1 (6 bases). This CDR3 has 15 residues. Trimming removed 8 bases from V and 4 bases from J, with 20 bases in between. Germline V gene lookup returns CDR1 SGHTA and CDR2 FQGNSA. Written as DNA, the CDR3 is TGTGCCAGCCGCCCCCCCGCGGGGGGCTTCTATGGCTACACCTTC. Amino acids: CASRPPAGGFYGYTF.

The rearrangement links TRBV7-2 to TRBJ1-3; maybe TRBD1 (6 bases). Looked up from germline, CDR1 is SGHTA and CDR2 is FQGNSA. The CDR3 has 16 amino acids. Deletions cut 6 bases from V and 2 bases from J, with 17 bases between. CDR3 in amino acids: CASRYSGGLPGNTIYF. As DNA, the CDR3 is TGTGCCAGCAGGTACTCGGGGGGCCTGCCTGGAAACACCATATATTTT.

This sequence joins TRBV7-9 and TRBJ2-7; TRBD1 aligns across 8 bases. Germline V gene lookup returns CDR1 SEHNR and CDR2 FQNEAQ (reference sequence). V dropped 4 bases and J dropped 5; count of bases not matched to a gene: 7. The CDR3 spans 14 residues. The CDR3 region is CASSSQGATDEQYF. In DNA form, the CDR3 reads TGTGCCAGCAGCTCCCAGGGGGCCACCGACGAGCAGTACTTC. Based on the CDR3 plus reference TRBV7-9 and TRBJ2-7, the full variable domain is DTGVSQNPRHKITKRGQNVTFRCDPISEHNRLYWYRQTLGQGPEFLTYFQNEAQLEKSRLLSDRFSAERPKGSFSTLEIQRTEQGDSAMYLCASSSQGATDEQYFGPGTRLTVT.

This clone was recorded a few times. The V and J genes are TRBV7-2 and TRBJ2-7; D is uncertain. Germline V gene lookup returns CDR1 SGHTA and CDR2 FQGNSA. Deletions cut 2 bases from V and 3 bases from J, with 11 bases between. CDR3 length: 14 amino acids. CDR3 loop: CASSLSPAIYEQYF. CDR3 nucleotide sequence: TGTGCCAGCAGCTTATCCCCGGCGATCTACGAGCAGTACTTC.

The chain carries TRBV5-1 and TRBJ1-2; the D gene is possibly TRBD1 (6 bases). Germline lookup yields CDR1 SGHRS and CDR2 YFSETQ. The CDR3 sequence is 14 residues long. V lost 4 bases to trimming and J lost 6 bases, with 16 bases between them. This CDR3 reads CASSPQAGAHGYTF. The CDR3 DNA reads TGCGCCAGCAGCCCCCAGGCGGGGGCGCATGGCTACACCTTC.

This chain links TRBV9 with TRBJ1-2; 8 nucleotides align to TRBD1. Germline V gene lookup returns CDR1 SGDLS and CDR2 YYNGEE. J lost 7 bases, V lost 0 bases, and 5 bases had no gene match. This CDR3 has 14 residues. Here the CDR3 reads CASSVGAGGIGYTF. In DNA form, the CDR3 reads TGTGCCAGCAGCGTAGGTGCAGGGGGCATTGGCTACACCTTC.

V gene TRBV5-1 combines with J gene TRBJ1-4; D unclear. The CDR3 has 15 residues. Looked up from germline, CDR1 is SGHRS and CDR2 is YFSETQ. The V and J ends lost 0 bases and 8 bases respectively, with 14 bases between them. The CDR3 loop is CASSLEDPRREKLFF. The CDR3 DNA is TGCGCCAGCAGCTTGGAGGACCCCCGGCGGGAAAAACTGTTTTTT.

V gene TRBV19 combines with J gene TRBJ2-7; D gene unclear. This CDR3 comprises 13 residues. V was cut by 3 bases and J by 0 bases, with 6 bases left in between. Germline assignment: CDR1 LNHDA and CDR2 SQIVND (reference sequence). The CDR3, as DNA: TGTGCCAGTAGTATCAAGAACTCCTACGAGCAGTACTTC. This codes for CASSIKNSYEQYF. Full variable domain (outside the CDR3, taken from reference TRBV19 and TRBJ2-7): DGGITQSPKYLFRKEGQNVTLSCEQNLNHDAMYWYRQDPGQGLRLIYYSQIVNDFQKGDIAEGYSVSREKKESFPLTVTSAQKNPTAFYLCASSIKNSYEQYFGPGTRLTVT.

The chain couples TRBV5-1 to TRBJ2-7; no definite D call. Germline CDR1 is SGHRS and CDR2 is YFSETQ. The CDR3 contains 16 residues. Trimming removed 0 bases at V and 1 base at J, with 14 bases between. DNA for the CDR3: TGCGCCAGCAGCTTGGAGCGAGCTTTGGGATCCTACGAGCAGTACTTC. Its protein is CASSLERALGSYEQYF.

The chain employs TRBV6-5 and TRBJ2-7; D could derive from TRBD1 or TRBD2 (5 bases each). In germline, CDR1 is MNHEY, CDR2 SVGAGI. V lost 6 bases and J lost 2, with 17 bases in between. The CDR3 covers 15 residues. The CDR3 bases are TGTGCCAGCAGCCCAGGCCGGGGCATCCCCTACGAGCAGTACTTC. This codes for CASSPGRGIPYEQYF.

V gene TRBV5-8 combines with J gene TRBJ2-5, with D maybe TRBD2 (5 bases). In germline, CDR1 is SGHTS, CDR2 YDEGEE. V shed 3 bases and J shed 9 bases, with 15 bases lying between them. The CDR3 extends over 13 amino acids. As DNA, the CDR3 is TGTGCCAGCAGCTCAAAGGGTCGGGGAGCCCAGTACTTC. As protein: CASSSKGRGAQYF.

The chain is built from TRBV4-3 and TRBJ2-7; D is unclear. The CDR3 is 13 amino acids. Germline V gene lookup returns CDR1 LGHNA and CDR2 YSLEER. V was pared by 0 bases and J by 7 bases, with 10 bases between. The CDR3 nucleotides are TGCGCCAGCAGCCAAGAGCCTGAAAGGGAGCAGTACTTC. Translating gives CASSQEPEREQYF.

The rearrangement uses TRBV30 and TRBJ1-4; 9 nucleotides align to TRBD1. Unmatched junction bases numbered 10, after V lost 4 bases and J lost 7 bases. The CDR3 consists of 15 residues. Looked up from germline, CDR1 is GTSNPN and CDR2 is SVGIG (reference sequence). For the CDR3, the DNA is TGTGCCTGGACTCTAACAGGGGGCAGGGGTGAAAAACTGTTTTTT. It encodes CAWTLTGGRGEKLFF.

The chain links TRBV7-2 to TRBJ1-1; TRBD1 matches 7 bases. The CDR3 extends over 15 amino acids. The junction had 12 bases not matched to a gene; V was cut back by 5 bases and J by 6 bases. Germline-derived CDR1 and CDR2 are SGHTA and FQGNSA. The CDR3 reads CASSRWTGETPEAFF. CDR3 nucleotide sequence: TGTGCCAGCAGCCGCTGGACAGGAGAAACCCCTGAAGCTTTCTTT.

The rearrangement links TRBV5-1 to TRBJ2-7, with D perhaps TRBD1 (5 bases). Germline CDR1 SGHRS, CDR2 YFSETQ. Trimming cost V 0 bases and J 0 bases, with 7 bases left between them. The CDR3 extends over 14 amino acids. This CDR3 reads CASSLEDSSYEQYF. DNA for the CDR3: TGCGCCAGCAGCTTGGAAGACAGCTCCTACGAGCAGTACTTC.

The chain joins TRBV4-1 to TRBJ2-7; tentative D call: TRBD1 (6 bases). Germline V gene lookup returns CDR1 MGHRA and CDR2 YSYEKL. Deletions cut 0 bases from V and 3 bases from J, with 9 bases between. CDR3 length: 14 amino acids. This CDR3 is CASSQDGQIYEQYF. Written as DNA, the CDR3 is TGCGCCAGCAGCCAAGATGGACAGATCTACGAGCAGTACTTC.